Following are 5 T cell receptor beta chains from one sample sequenced in a study of blood T cell repertoires in COVID-19. Some clones are missing from TCRdb's copy, which holds only in-frame ones; the method was immunoSEQ multiplex PCR. The sample shows 95,000 to 150,000 clones, around 86% of them seen only once. Sequencing input: peripheral blood. These TCRs come from a man older than 75 with acute or convalescent COVID-19.

The J gene is TRBJ1-1, the V gene TRBV10-1; perhaps TRBD1 as D (5 bases). V lost 6 bases and J lost 1, with 9 bases in between. This CDR3 has 13 amino acids. Germline CDR1 is WNHNN and CDR2 is SYGVQD (reference sequence). The CDR3 reads CASRGLSNTEAFF. The DNA for the CDR3 is TGCGCCAGCAGGGGGCTATCGAACACTGAAGCTTTCTTT.

The chain is built from TRBV6-5 and TRBJ1-1, with D maybe TRBD1 (5 bases). The CDR3 covers 15 residues. Germline CDR1 reads MNHEY; CDR2 reads SVGAGI. V was trimmed by 6 bases and J by 0 bases, leaving 14 bases between them. The DNA for the CDR3 is TGTGCCAGCAGGATTTCACAGGTCATGAACACTGAAGCTTTCTTT. Translated: CASRISQVMNTEAFF.

The rearrangement joins TRBV19 to TRBJ1-4, with TRBD1 as a possible D gene (6 bases). The CDR3 spans 15 residues. Germline V gene data show CDR1 as LNHDA and CDR2 as SQIVND (reference sequence). The V gene lost 4 bases and the J gene lost 7 bases, with 16 bases spanning the gap. The CDR3 reads CASSTQQGTGEKLFF. DNA of the CDR3: TGTGCCAGTAGTACCCAACAGGGAACTGGTGAAAAACTGTTTTTT.

The chain couples TRBV6-2 or TRBV6-3 to TRBJ2-1; D gene uncertain. The V and J ends lost 4 bases and 7 bases respectively, with 8 bases between them. There are 12 residues in the CDR3. Germline V lookup: CDR1 MNHEY, CDR2 SVGEGT. CDR3 region: CASSLSRNEQFF. For the CDR3, the DNA is TGTGCCAGCAGTTTGTCCCGGAATGAGCAGTTCTTC.

The chain recombines TRBV9 with TRBJ2-1, with 7 bases lining up with TRBD2. J lost 5 bases, V lost 0 bases, and 2 bases had no gene match. CDR3 length: 14 residues. The V gene's germline CDR1 is SGDLS and CDR2 YYNGEE. The CDR3 coding sequence is TGTGCCAGCAGCGTAGAACTAGCGCACAATGAGCAGTTCTTC. This translates into CASSVELAHNEQFF.